Listed below are T cell receptor beta chains from one sample, sequenced in a study of circulating CD8 cells and anti-PD-1 response in melanoma. In TCRdb, the reads were re-called with MiXCR into one record per CDR3 protein. The sample has under 550 distinct CDR3 sequences, approximately 7% seen once. The sequenced sample was CD8+ T cells from PBMCs, obtained at baseline or after one month of anti-PD-1 therapy (not recorded which). These receptors were obtained from a human donor with melanoma. The CDR3 runs from the conserved cysteine through the conserved F or W. A D gene is named only where the DNA matches it firmly. The size field reads once, few, many or a size class.

TRBD2 TRBJ2-3 TRBV7-2 medium-sized CASSTGLAGVGTDTQYF TGTGCCAGCAGCACCGGACTAGCGGGGGTCGGTACAGATACGCAGTATTTT
- TRBJ2-1 TRBV4-3 large CASSQEGWEEQFF TGCGCCAGCAGCCAAGAAGGGTGGGAAGAGCAGTTCTTC
- TRBJ2-2 TRBV10-3 large CAISESDSSNTGELFF TGTGCCATCAGTGAGTCTGACAGCTCGAACACCGGGGAGCTGTTTTTT
TRBD1 TRBJ2-1 TRBV7-3 hyperexpanded CASSLTLGTGPYNEQFF TGTGCCAGCAGCTTAACCTTAGGGACAGGGCCCTACAATGAGCAGTTCTTC
- TRBJ1-2 TRBV30 large CAWIDGSNYGYTF TGTGCCTGGATTGACGGATCTAACTATGGCTACACCTTC
TRBD1 TRBJ2-7 TRBV12-3/TRBV12-4 large CASSIGTAYEQYF TGTGCCAGCAGTATCGGGACAGCCTACGAGCAGTACTTC
TRBD2 TRBJ2-2 TRBV24-1 large CATSERGEDTGELFF TGTGCCACCAGTGAGCGGGGGGAGGACACCGGGGAGCTGTTTTTT
- TRBJ1-2 TRBV13 large CASSLQANYGYTF TGTGCCAGCAGCTTACAGGCTAACTATGGCTACACCTTC
- TRBJ2-3 TRBV7-9 medium-sized CASSGGASTDTQYF TGTGCCAGCAGCGGGGGGGCTAGCACAGATACGCAGTATTTT
TRBD2 TRBJ2-7 TRBV27 large CASSLSGGLYEQYF TGTGCCAGCAGTCTAAGCGGGGGCCTGTACGAGCAGTACTTC
- TRBJ1-1 TRBV29-1 large CSSREGIGTEAFF TGCAGCAGCCGAGAGGGGATCGGCACTGAAGCTTTCTTT
- TRBJ1-5 TRBV28 large CASSLLNRVVSNQPQHF TGTGCCAGCAGTTTATTGAACAGGGTGGTTAGTAATCAGCCCCAGCATTTT
- TRBJ2-1 TRBV27 large CASRRGNFYNEQFF TGTGCCAGCCGGCGGGGAAACTTTTACAATGAGCAGTTCTTC
- TRBJ2-5 TRBV28 large CASSLPQGLGPSRETQYF TGTGCCAGCAGTTTACCCCAGGGGTTGGGGCCCAGCAGAGAGACCCAGTACTTC
TRBD2 TRBJ2-7 TRBV3-1 hyperexpanded CASSPSGGLGYEQYF TGTGCCAGCAGCCCCAGCGGGGGGCTAGGCTACGAGCAGTACTTC